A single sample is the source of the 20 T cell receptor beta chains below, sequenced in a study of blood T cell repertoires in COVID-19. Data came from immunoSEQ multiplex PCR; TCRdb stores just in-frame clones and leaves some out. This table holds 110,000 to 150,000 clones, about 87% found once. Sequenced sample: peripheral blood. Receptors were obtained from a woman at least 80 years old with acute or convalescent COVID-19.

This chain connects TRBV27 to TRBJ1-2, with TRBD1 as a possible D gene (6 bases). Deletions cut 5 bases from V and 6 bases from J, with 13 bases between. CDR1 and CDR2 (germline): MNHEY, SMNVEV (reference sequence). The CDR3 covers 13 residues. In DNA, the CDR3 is TGTGCCAGCAGTCCCCAAGGGGGTAATGGCTACACCTTC. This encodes CASSPQGGNGYTF.

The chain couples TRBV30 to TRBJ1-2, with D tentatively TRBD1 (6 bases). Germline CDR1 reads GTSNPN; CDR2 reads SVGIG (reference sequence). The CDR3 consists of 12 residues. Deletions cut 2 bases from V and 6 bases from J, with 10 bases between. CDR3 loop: CAWSTGIHGYTF. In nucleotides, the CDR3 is TGTGCCTGGAGTACAGGGATCCATGGCTACACCTTC.

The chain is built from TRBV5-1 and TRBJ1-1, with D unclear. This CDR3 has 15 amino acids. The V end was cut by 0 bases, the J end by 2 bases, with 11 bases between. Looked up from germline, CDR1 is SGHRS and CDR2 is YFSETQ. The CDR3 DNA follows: TGCGCCAGCAGCTTGGTGGGCCGACCTAACACTGAAGCTTTCTTT. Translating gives CASSLVGRPNTEAFF.

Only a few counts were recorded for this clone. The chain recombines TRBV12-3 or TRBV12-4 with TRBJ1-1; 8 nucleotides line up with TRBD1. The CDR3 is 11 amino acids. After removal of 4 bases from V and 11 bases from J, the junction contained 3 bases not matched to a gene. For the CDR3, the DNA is TGTGCCAGCAGTTACAGGGGGGAGGCTTTCTTT. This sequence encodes CASSYRGEAFF.

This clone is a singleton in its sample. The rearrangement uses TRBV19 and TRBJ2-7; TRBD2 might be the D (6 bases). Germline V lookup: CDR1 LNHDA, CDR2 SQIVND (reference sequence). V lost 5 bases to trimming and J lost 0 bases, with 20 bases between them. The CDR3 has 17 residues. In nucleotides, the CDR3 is TGTGCCAGTAGTCCCCGAACGGGAGTAGCGGCCTCCTACGAGCAGTACTTC. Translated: CASSPRTGVAASYEQYF. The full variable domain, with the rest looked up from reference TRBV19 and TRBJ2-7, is DGGITQSPKYLFRKEGQNVTLSCEQNLNHDAMYWYRQDPGQGLRLIYYSQIVNDFQKGDIAEGYSVSREKKESFPLTVTSAQKNPTAFYLCASSPRTGVAASYEQYFGPGTRLTVT.

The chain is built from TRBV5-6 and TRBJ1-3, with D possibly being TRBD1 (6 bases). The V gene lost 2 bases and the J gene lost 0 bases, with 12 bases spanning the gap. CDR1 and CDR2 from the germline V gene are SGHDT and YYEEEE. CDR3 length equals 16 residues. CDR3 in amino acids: CASSLYRVDSGNTIYF. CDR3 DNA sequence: TGTGCCAGCAGCTTATACAGGGTGGACTCTGGAAACACCATATATTTT.

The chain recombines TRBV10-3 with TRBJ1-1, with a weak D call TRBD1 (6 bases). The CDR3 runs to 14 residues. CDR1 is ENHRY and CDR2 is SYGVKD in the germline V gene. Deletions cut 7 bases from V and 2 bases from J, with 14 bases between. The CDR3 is CAINSGAPNTEAFF. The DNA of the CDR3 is TGTGCCATCAACTCAGGGGCCCCTAACACTGAAGCTTTCTTT.

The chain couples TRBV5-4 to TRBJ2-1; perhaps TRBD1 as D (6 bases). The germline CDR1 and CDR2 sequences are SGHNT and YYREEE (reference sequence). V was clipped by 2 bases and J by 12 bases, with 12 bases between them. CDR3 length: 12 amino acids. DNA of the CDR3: TGTGCCAGCAGCTTCAGGGGTATAGGGCAGTTCTTC. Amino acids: CASSFRGIGQFF. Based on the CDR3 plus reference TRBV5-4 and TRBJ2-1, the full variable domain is ETGVTQSPTHLIKTRGQQVTLRCSSQSGHNTVSWYQQALGQGPQFIFQYYREEENGRGNFPPRFSGLQFPNYSSELNVNALELDDSALYLCASSFRGIGQFFGPGTRLTVL.

Here the CDR3 DNA reads TGTGCCAGCAGCTTCCTGGAGGGGGCCGGCCATGGCTACACCTTC. Protein sequence: CASSFLEGAGHGYTF. The gene calls are TRBV7-2 and TRBJ1-2; TRBD1 agrees at 7 bases. The V gene end was trimmed by 3 bases and the J gene end by 6 bases; junction bases not matched to a gene: 10. Germline V lookup: CDR1 SGHTA, CDR2 FQGNSA. This CDR3 spans 15 amino acids.

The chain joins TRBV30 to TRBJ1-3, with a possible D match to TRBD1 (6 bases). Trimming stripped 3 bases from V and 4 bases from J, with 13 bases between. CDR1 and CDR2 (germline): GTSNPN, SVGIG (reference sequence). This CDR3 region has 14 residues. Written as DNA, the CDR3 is TGTGCCTGGAGCCAAACAGGGTCCGGAAACACCATATATTTT. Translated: CAWSQTGSGNTIYF.

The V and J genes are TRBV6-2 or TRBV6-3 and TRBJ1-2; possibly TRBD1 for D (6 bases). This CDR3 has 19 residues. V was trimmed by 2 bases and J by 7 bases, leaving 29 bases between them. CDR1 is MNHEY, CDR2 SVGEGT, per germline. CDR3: CASSYTGQHHGLMGAGYTF. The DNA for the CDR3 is TGTGCCAGCAGTTACACCGGACAGCACCATGGCCTTATGGGGGCTGGCTACACCTTC.

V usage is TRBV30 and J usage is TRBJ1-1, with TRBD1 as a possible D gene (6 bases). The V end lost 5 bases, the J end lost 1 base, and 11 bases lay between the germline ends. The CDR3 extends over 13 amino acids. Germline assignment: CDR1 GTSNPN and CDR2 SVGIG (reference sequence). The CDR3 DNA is TGTGCCTGGGGAACAGGGTGGAACACTGAAGCTTTCTTT. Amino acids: CAWGTGWNTEAFF.

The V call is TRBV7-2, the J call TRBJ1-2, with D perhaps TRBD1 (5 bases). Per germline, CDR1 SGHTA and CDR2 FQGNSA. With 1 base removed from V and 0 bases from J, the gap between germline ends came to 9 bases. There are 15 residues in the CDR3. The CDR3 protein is CASSLGREANYGYTF. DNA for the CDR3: TGTGCCAGCAGCTTAGGCAGGGAAGCTAACTATGGCTACACCTTC. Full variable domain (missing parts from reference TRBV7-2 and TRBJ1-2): GAGVSQSPSNKVTEKGKDVELRCDPISGHTALYWYRQSLGQGLEFLIYFQGNSAPDKSGLPSDRFSAERTGGSVSTLTIQRTQQEDSAVYLCASSLGREANYGYTFGSGTRLTVV.

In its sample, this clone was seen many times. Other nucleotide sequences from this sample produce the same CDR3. The CDR3: CASSGDRGPNEKLFF. DNA of the CDR3: TGTGCCAGCAGTGGGGACAGGGGGCCTAATGAAAAACTGTTTTTT. The chain couples TRBV2 to TRBJ1-4, with TRBD1 identical over 12 bases. CDR3 size: 15 residues. The J segment lost 3 bases and the V segment lost 4 bases, leaving 0 bases of the junction unmatched. Germline lookup yields CDR1 SNHLY and CDR2 FYNNEI.

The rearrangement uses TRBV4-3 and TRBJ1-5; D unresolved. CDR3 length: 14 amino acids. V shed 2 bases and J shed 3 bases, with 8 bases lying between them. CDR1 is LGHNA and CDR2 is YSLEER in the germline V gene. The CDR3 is CASSQLGINQPQHF. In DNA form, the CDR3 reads TGCGCCAGCAGCCAACTGGGCATCAATCAGCCCCAGCATTTT.

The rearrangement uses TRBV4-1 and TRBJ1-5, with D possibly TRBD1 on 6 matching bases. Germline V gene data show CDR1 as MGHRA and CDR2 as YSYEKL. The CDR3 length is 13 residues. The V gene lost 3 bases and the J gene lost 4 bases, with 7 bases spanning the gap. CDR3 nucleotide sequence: TGCGCCAGCAGCCACACAGGGAATCAGCCCCAGCATTTT. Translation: CASSHTGNQPQHF.

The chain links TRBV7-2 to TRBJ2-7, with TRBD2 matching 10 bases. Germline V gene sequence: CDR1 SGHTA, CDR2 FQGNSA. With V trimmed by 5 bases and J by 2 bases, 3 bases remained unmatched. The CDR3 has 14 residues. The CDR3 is CASSAAGGAYEQYF. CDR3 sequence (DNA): TGTGCCAGCAGCGCAGCGGGGGGGGCCTACGAGCAGTACTTC.

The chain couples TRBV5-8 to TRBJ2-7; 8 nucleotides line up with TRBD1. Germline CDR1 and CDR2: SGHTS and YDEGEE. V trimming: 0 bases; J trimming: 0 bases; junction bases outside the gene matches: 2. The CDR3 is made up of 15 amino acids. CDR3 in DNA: TGTGCCAGCAGCTTGGGGACAGGGCACTCCTACGAGCAGTACTTC. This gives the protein CASSLGTGHSYEQYF.

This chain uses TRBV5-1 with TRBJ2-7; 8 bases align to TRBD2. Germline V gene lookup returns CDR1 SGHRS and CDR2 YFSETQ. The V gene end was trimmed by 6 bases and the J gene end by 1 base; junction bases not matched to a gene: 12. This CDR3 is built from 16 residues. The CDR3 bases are TGCGCCAGCACCTCTAACCCGGGGGGGATTTCCTACGAGCAGTACTTC. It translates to CASTSNPGGISYEQYF.

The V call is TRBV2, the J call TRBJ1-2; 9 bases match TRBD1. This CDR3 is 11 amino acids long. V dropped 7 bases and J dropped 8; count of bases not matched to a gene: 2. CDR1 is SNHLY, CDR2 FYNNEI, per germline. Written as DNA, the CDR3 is TGTGCCAGCACCGGGACAGGGGGCTACACCTTC. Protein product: CASTGTGGYTF.